The T cell receptor beta chain under discussion was sequenced for a study of CD8 T cell repertoires and HIV-1 epitope variants. Study in general: Each of Twenty-five Gag and Nef epitope peptides stimulated a separate culture. Separate from the cultures, 1M uncultured T cells served as baseline.

Remarks on this clone: Antigen specificity is unknown.

On the immunoSEQ platform, TCR beta CDR3s were sequenced at survey depth. Clones were sequenced by immunoSEQ multiplex PCR, and TCRdb holds only the in-frame ones, with some missing. The sample holds roughly 5,200 clones, about 70% seen once. Sequenced input: cultured CD8+ T cells derived from PBMCs. The source of this sequence is a male donor with HIV.

The CDR3 sequence: CASSFGGDYEQYF. The CDR3 DNA sequence: TGTGCCAGCAGCTTTGGGGGAGACTACGAGCAGTACTTC. This chain connects TRBV11-2 to TRBJ2-7, with D possibly called TRBD1 or TRBD2 (5 bases each). The CDR3 runs 13 residues. Germline assignment: CDR1 SGHAT and CDR2 FQNNGV. The germline V and J ends were trimmed by 3 bases and 3 bases, with 9 bases remaining between them.